This note documents a single TCR beta chain sequence. Recovery meant two consecutive negative NP/OP PCR tests, professional clearance, or resolved symptoms. This specimen comes from a study of blood T cell repertoires in COVID-19. The wider study: Spain, Italy and the United States supplied samples that represented acute and convalescent COVID-19.

Source study methods: Amplification of reference gene primers was used by the study to estimate nucleated cell counts. The assay was immunoSEQ multiplex PCR, and TCRdb's table has in-frame clones only and misses some. V and J calls and clone size are copied from that table; D and trimming were computed from the DNA. The sample shows over 130,000 clones, over 75% of them seen only once. J gave up 3 bases and V 7 bases, and 15 bases lay outside the gene matches. Germline CDR1 and CDR2: MDHEN and SYDVKM. This CDR3 spans 17 amino acids. The specimen was PBMCs or T cells enriched from blood (not recorded which). The chain couples TRBV28 to TRBJ2-7, with 10 bases aligning to TRBD1. This clonotype was obtained from a woman between 45 and 60 years old who had recovered from COVID-19. CDR3 region: CASTRMWGRTGGYEQYF. CDR3 DNA sequence: TGTGCCAGCACTAGAATGTGGGGGAGGACAGGGGGCTACGAGCAGTACTTC.